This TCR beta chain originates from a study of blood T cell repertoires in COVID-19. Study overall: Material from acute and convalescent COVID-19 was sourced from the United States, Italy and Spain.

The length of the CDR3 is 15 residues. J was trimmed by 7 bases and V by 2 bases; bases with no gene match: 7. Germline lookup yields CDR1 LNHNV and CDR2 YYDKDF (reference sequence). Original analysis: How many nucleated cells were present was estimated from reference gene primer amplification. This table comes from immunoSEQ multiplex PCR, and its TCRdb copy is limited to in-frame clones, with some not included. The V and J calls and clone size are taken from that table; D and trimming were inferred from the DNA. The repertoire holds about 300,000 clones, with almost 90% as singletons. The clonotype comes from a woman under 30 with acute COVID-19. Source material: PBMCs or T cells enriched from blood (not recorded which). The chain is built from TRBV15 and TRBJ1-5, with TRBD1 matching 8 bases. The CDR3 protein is CATSRLGQGKQPQHF. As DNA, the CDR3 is TGTGCCACCAGCAGACTCGGACAGGGTAAACAGCCCCAGCATTTT.